This TCR beta chain derives from a study of blood T cell repertoires in COVID-19. Libraries were prepared by immunoSEQ multiplex PCR; TCRdb keeps only in-frame clonotypes and omits some of them. The table lists 300,000 to 450,000 clones, around 87% of them singletons, with over 2.5% in the top ten. The germline gives CDR1 LNHDA, CDR2 SQIVND (reference sequence). Between the trimmed V and J ends, which lost 1 base and 6 bases, there was a span of 7 bases. The CDR3 contains 12 residues. This clone came up once. The sequence came from a human donor in a cohort sampled during active COVID-19. The V call is TRBV19, the J call TRBJ2-7; maybe TRBD2 (6 bases). Sequenced sample: peripheral blood. CDR3 amino acids: CASSIGGVEQYF. The CDR3, as DNA: TGTGCCAGTAGTATAGGCGGGGTCGAGCAGTACTTC.